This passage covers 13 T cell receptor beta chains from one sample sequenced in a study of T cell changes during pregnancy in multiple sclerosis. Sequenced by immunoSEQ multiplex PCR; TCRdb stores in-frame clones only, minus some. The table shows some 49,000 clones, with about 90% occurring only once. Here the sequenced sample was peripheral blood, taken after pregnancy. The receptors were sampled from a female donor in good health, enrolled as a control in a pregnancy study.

DNA for the CDR3: TGTGCCAGCAGTGACGAGGGGGGGGCCACCGATACGCAGTATTTT. It specifies CASSDEGGATDTQYF. This chain links TRBV6-4 with TRBJ2-3, with D possibly matching TRBD2 (7 bases). From germline, CDR1 is MRHNA and CDR2 SNTAGT. The CDR3 spans 15 residues. V lost 2 bases to trimming and J lost 6 bases, with 15 bases between them.

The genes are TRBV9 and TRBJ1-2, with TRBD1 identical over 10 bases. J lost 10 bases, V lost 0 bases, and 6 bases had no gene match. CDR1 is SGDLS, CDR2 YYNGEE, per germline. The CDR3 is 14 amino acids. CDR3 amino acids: CASSVADRGQDYTF. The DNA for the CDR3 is TGTGCCAGCAGCGTAGCTGACAGGGGGCAAGACTACACCTTC.

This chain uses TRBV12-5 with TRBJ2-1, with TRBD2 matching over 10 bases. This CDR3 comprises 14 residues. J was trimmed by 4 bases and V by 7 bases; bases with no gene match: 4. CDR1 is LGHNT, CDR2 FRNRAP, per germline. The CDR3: CASAASGGYNEQFF. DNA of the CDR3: TGTGCTAGTGCGGCTAGCGGGGGATACAATGAGCAGTTCTTC.

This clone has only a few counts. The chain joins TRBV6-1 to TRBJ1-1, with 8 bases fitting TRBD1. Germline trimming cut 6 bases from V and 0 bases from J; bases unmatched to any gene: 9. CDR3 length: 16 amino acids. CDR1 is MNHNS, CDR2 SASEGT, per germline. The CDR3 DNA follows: TGTGCCAGCAGGGAACGGACAGGGACGATGAACACTGAAGCTTTCTTT. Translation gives CASRERTGTMNTEAFF.

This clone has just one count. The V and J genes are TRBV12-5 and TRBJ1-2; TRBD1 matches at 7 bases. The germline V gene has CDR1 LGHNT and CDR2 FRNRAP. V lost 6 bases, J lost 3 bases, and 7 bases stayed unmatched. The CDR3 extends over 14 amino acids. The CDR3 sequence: CASGPRGPDYGYTF. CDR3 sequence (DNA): TGTGCTAGTGGCCCTAGGGGGCCAGACTATGGCTACACCTTC.

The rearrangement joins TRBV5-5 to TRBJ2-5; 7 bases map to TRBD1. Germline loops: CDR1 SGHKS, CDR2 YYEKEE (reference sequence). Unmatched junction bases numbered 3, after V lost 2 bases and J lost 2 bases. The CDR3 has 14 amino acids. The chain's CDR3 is CASSFYRGQETQYF. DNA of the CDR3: TGTGCCAGCAGCTTCTACAGGGGACAAGAGACCCAGTACTTC.

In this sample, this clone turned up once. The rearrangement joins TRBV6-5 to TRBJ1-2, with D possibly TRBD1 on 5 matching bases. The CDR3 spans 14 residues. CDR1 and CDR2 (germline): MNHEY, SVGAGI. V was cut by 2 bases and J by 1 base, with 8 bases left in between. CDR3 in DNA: TGTGCCAGCAGTTACGGGGCCAGTAACTATGGCTACACCTTC. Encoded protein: CASSYGASNYGYTF.

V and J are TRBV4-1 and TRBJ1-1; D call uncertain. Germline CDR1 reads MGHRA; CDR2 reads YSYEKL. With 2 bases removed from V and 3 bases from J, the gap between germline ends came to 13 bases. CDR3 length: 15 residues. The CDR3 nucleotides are TGCGCCAGCAGCCAAATGGGCCCGGCGCACACTGAAGCTTTCTTT. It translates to CASSQMGPAHTEAFF.

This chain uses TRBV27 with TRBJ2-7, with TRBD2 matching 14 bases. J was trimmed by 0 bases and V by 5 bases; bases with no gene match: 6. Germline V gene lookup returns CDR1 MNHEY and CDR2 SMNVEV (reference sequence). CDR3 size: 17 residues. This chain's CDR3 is CASSPRTSGRPSYEQYF. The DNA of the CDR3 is TGTGCCAGCAGTCCTAGGACTAGCGGGAGGCCCTCCTACGAGCAGTACTTC.

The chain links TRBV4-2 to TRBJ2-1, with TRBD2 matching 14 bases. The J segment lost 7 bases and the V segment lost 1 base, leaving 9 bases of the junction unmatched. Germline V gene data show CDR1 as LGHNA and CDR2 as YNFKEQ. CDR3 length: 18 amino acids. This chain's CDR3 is CASSQVLTSGGAINEQFF. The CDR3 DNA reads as TGTGCCAGCAGCCAAGTCCTGACTAGCGGGGGGGCTATAAATGAGCAGTTCTTC.

The CDR3 protein is CASSAPAGAGNTGELFF. CDR3 in DNA: TGTGCCAGCAGCGCTCCGGCGGGGGCAGGGAACACCGGGGAGCTGTTTTTT. The V and J genes are TRBV7-7 and TRBJ2-2; D might be TRBD2 (7 bases). The CDR3 has 17 residues. Trimming stripped 5 bases from V and 1 base from J, with 17 bases between. Germline V gene lookup returns CDR1 SSHAT and CDR2 FNYEAQ (reference sequence). The variable domain in full, with the rest retrieved from reference TRBV7-7 and TRBJ2-2, is GAGVSQSPRYKVTKRGQDVTLRCDPISSHATLYWYQQALGQGPEFLTYFNYEAQPDKSGLPSDRFSAERPEGSISTLTIQRTEQRDSAMYRCASSAPAGAGNTGELFFGEGSRLTVL.

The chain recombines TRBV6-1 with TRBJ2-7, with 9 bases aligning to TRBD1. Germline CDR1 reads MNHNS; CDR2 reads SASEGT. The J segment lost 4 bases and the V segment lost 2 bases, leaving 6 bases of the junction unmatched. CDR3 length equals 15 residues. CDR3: CASSERVTGGYEQYF. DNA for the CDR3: TGTGCCAGCAGTGAAAGGGTGACAGGGGGTTACGAGCAGTACTTC.

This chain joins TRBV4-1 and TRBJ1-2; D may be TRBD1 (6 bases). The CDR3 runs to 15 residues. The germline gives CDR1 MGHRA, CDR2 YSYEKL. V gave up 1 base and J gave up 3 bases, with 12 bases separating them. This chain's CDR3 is CASSQAVWTDYGYTF. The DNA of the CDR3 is TGCGCCAGCAGCCAAGCGGTCTGGACAGACTATGGCTACACCTTC.